These 28 T cell receptor beta chains share one sample of origin, sequenced in a study of blood T cell repertoires in COVID-19. TCRdb's copy holds only in-frame clones and misses some; the assay was immunoSEQ multiplex PCR. The table lists roughly 32,000 clones, roughly 92% of them singletons, with roughly 3.8% in the top ten. The sample was peripheral blood. Receptors were obtained from a man aged 55 to 70 with acute or convalescent COVID-19.

The chain joins TRBV7-9 to TRBJ2-4; D may be TRBD2 (5 bases). The CDR3 has 17 amino acids. Germline-derived CDR1 and CDR2 are SEHNR and FQNEAQ (reference sequence). V lost 5 bases and J lost 1, with 18 bases in between. The CDR3 loop is CASSPPGGSSAKNIQYF. For the CDR3, the DNA is TGTGCCAGCAGCCCGCCCGGAGGATCCAGTGCCAAAAACATTCAGTACTTC. Full variable domain (outside the CDR3, taken from reference TRBV7-9 and TRBJ2-4): DTGVSQNPRHKITKRGQNVTFRCDPISEHNRLYWYRQTLGQGPEFLTYFQNEAQLEKSRLLSDRFSAERPKGSFSTLEIQRTEQGDSAMYLCASSPPGGSSAKNIQYFGAGTRLSVL.

The genes are TRBV11-1 and TRBJ2-1, with D possibly matching TRBD2 (5 bases). This CDR3 has 16 residues. Germline CDR1 and CDR2: SGHAT and FQDESV (reference sequence). The ends were cut back, 5 bases at V and 3 bases at J, with 17 bases in the middle. This CDR3 reads CASSPHLRERYNEQFF. The CDR3 nucleotides read TGTGCCAGCAGCCCCCATTTAAGGGAGCGCTACAATGAGCAGTTCTTC.

The count of this clone is one. The chain employs TRBV13 and TRBJ2-7, with D maybe TRBD1 (6 bases). Trimming took off 1 base at V and 0 bases at J, with 10 bases between the two ends. The CDR3 totals 15 residues. Per the germline V gene, CDR1 is PRHDT and CDR2 is FYEKMQ (reference sequence). The CDR3, as DNA: TGTGCCAGCAGCTTAGCTGGGACACTCTCCTACGAGCAGTACTTC. It encodes CASSLAGTLSYEQYF.

The chain combines TRBV9 with TRBJ2-2; 10 bases fit TRBD2. Germline lookup yields CDR1 SGDLS and CDR2 YYNGEE. Trimming took 0 bases from V and 3 from J; bases not matched to a gene: 5. This CDR3 comprises 17 residues. The chain's CDR3 is CASSVVPSGGYTGELFF. CDR3 in DNA: TGTGCCAGCAGCGTAGTACCTAGCGGGGGATACACCGGGGAGCTGTTTTTT.

The V and J genes are TRBV19 and TRBJ1-2; possibly TRBD1 for D (6 bases). V was clipped by 5 bases and J by 10 bases, with 17 bases between them. This CDR3 is 13 amino acids long. In germline, CDR1 is LNHDA, CDR2 SQIVND (reference sequence). CDR3 sequence reads: CASSLRGNANYTF. DNA of the CDR3: TGTGCCAGTAGTCTTAGGGGGAACGCAAACTACACCTTC.

The chain links TRBV7-2 to TRBJ2-3; the match to TRBD1 covers 8 bases. CDR1 is SGHTA, CDR2 FQGNSA, per germline. The CDR3 loop spans 15 amino acids. The junction had 4 bases not matched to a gene; V was cut back by 5 bases and J by 0 bases. CDR3 residues: CASSNRDRSTDTQYF. CDR3 coding DNA: TGTGCCAGCAGCAACCGGGACAGGAGCACAGATACGCAGTATTTT.

The chain has TRBV30 and TRBJ1-2; D not resolved. This CDR3 region has 16 residues. Germline lookup yields CDR1 GTSNPN and CDR2 SVGIG (reference sequence). Trimming took 2 bases from V and 0 from J, leaving 16 bases between them. CDR3 sequence reads: CAWSPISQFPNYGYTF. CDR3 DNA sequence: TGTGCCTGGAGTCCCATCTCGCAGTTCCCTAACTATGGCTACACCTTC. The full variable domain, with the rest looked up from reference TRBV30 and TRBJ1-2, is SQTIHQWPATLVQPVGSPLSLECTVEGTSNPNLYWYRQAAGRGLQLLFYSVGIGQISSEVPQNLSASRPQDRQFILSSKKLLLSDSGFYLCAWSPISQFPNYGYTFGSGTRLTVV.

The chain joins TRBV9 to TRBJ2-1, with 14 bases lining up with TRBD2. The CDR3 has 16 amino acids. Germline V gene data show CDR1 as SGDLS and CDR2 as YYNGEE. Trimming at V came to 3 bases and at J to 10 bases, leaving 9 bases not matched to a gene. CDR3 amino acids: CASSGAPGLAGEEQFF. CDR3 DNA: TGTGCCAGCAGCGGTGCTCCGGGACTAGCGGGAGAAGAGCAGTTCTTC.

The chain carries TRBV10-3 and TRBJ2-3, with 14 bases aligning to TRBD2. Germline CDR1 is ENHRY and CDR2 is SYGVKD. The CDR3 is 18 residues long. V shed 0 bases, J shed 4 bases, and the junction held 6 bases outside the gene matches. This CDR3 is CAISESPWTSGRPDTQYF. In nucleotides, the CDR3 is TGTGCCATCAGTGAGTCCCCTTGGACTAGCGGGAGGCCAGATACGCAGTATTTT.

The V gene is TRBV2, the J gene TRBJ2-7; 8 bases agree with TRBD2. The germline V gene has CDR1 SNHLY and CDR2 FYNNEI. The CDR3 has 15 residues. Trimming removed 2 bases from V and 5 bases from J; junction bases left unmatched: 8. The CDR3 nucleotides read TGTGCCAGCAGTGAAAGGAGCGGGAGTAATAACGAGCAGTACTTC. Translation: CASSERSGSNNEQYF.

The chain has TRBV15 and TRBJ2-3; 10 nucleotides align to TRBD1. J gave up 5 bases and V 1 base, and 3 bases lay outside the gene matches. Germline V gene lookup returns CDR1 LNHNV and CDR2 YYDKDF (reference sequence). The CDR3 has 15 residues. In DNA, the CDR3 is TGTGCCACCAGCAGAGTGACAGGGGGCATAGATACGCAGTATTTT. It encodes CATSRVTGGIDTQYF.

The chain's CDR3 is CASLDYRNEQFF. The CDR3, as DNA: TGCGCCAGCCTGGACTATCGGAATGAGCAGTTCTTC. The chain joins TRBV5-1 to TRBJ2-1, with D perhaps matching TRBD2 (6 bases). V lost 7 bases and J 7 bases, leaving 12 bases between the germline ends. The CDR3 runs 12 residues. The V gene's germline CDR1 is SGHRS and CDR2 YFSETQ.

This clone has a single count. The chain combines TRBV18 with TRBJ2-1; 7 bases agree with TRBD1. The V gene's germline CDR1 is KGHSH and CDR2 LQKENI. With 8 bases clipped from V and 8 bases from J, the junction kept 9 bases outside the gene matches. The CDR3 covers 13 residues. This chain's CDR3 is CASQSKQGHEQFF. The CDR3 region has the DNA TGTGCCAGCCAATCAAAACAGGGGCATGAGCAGTTCTTC.

This clone was seen a single time. V usage is TRBV10-3 and J usage is TRBJ2-7; 8 bases line up with TRBD1. V lost 0 bases to trimming and J lost 4 bases; unmatched junction nucleotides: 8. The CDR3 spans 16 residues. Per germline, CDR1 ENHRY and CDR2 SYGVKD. The CDR3 bases are TGTGCCATCAGTGAGTCGGAGAGACAGGGGACGTACGAGCAGTACTTC. This codes for CAISESERQGTYEQYF.

V is TRBV10-3 and J is TRBJ1-4, with 9 bases aligning to TRBD1. J gave up 3 bases and V 5 bases, and 10 bases lay outside the gene matches. Germline loops: CDR1 ENHRY, CDR2 SYGVKD. The CDR3 has 17 amino acids. CDR3 DNA sequence: TGTGCCATCAGTCCCGGGACAGGGAGGCTCCCTAATGAAAAACTGTTTTTT. It is translated as CAISPGTGRLPNEKLFF.

This clone was counted once. This chain joins TRBV30 and TRBJ1-2; 7 bases line up with TRBD1. The CDR3 runs to 13 residues. Germline trimming cut 2 bases from V and 7 bases from J; bases unmatched to any gene: 7. The germline CDR1 and CDR2 sequences are GTSNPN and SVGIG (reference sequence). CDR3 sequence: CAWSRGGASGYTF. CDR3 sequence (DNA): TGTGCCTGGAGTCGAGGGGGCGCGAGTGGCTACACCTTC.

V gene TRBV7-9 combines with J gene TRBJ1-5; D call uncertain. V lost 3 bases to trimming and J lost 7 bases, with 10 bases between them. The CDR3 sequence is 13 residues long. Germline-derived CDR1 and CDR2 are SEHNR and FQNEAQ (reference sequence). CDR3 loop: CASSLNEGQPQHF. The CDR3, as DNA: TGTGCCAGCAGCTTGAACGAGGGCCAGCCCCAGCATTTT.

The CDR3 is CASSIGSGINEKLFF. In DNA form, the CDR3 reads TGTGCCAGTAGTATAGGGTCAGGGATTAATGAAAAACTGTTTTTT. The rearrangement links TRBV19 to TRBJ1-4; the D gene is possibly TRBD1 (5 bases). Germline V gene sequence: CDR1 LNHDA, CDR2 SQIVND (reference sequence). The CDR3 has 15 residues. Trimming took off 1 base at V and 4 bases at J, with 10 bases between the two ends.

This chain connects TRBV7-8 to TRBJ1-3; D is uncertain. Germline CDR1 reads SGHVS; CDR2 reads FQNEAQ. The CDR3 runs to 17 residues. V lost 6 bases and J lost 0, with 18 bases in between. CDR3 DNA: TGTGCCAGCAGGTACGGGGATCAGTCCTCCTCTGGAAACACCATATATTTT. Translation: CASRYGDQSSSGNTIYF.

J is TRBJ2-3 and V is TRBV7-8; 10 positions agree with TRBD2. V dropped 5 bases and J dropped 11; count of bases not matched to a gene: 10. The CDR3 is 14 amino acids. Germline V gene lookup returns CDR1 SGHVS and CDR2 FQNEAQ. The CDR3 is CASSRVAGGSWQYF. For the CDR3, the DNA is TGTGCCAGCAGCAGAGTAGCGGGAGGCTCTTGGCAGTATTTT.

The chain employs TRBV3-1 (or the pseudogene TRBV3-2) and TRBJ1-1, with TRBD1 identical over 7 bases. The germline gives CDR1 LGHDT, CDR2 YNNKEL (reference sequence). The CDR3 covers 13 residues. Trimming took 2 bases from V and 10 from J; bases not matched to a gene: 7. CDR3 in amino acids: CASSQRTGRVAFF. For the CDR3, the DNA is TGTGCCAGCAGCCAAAGGACAGGTCGGGTAGCTTTCTTT.

The rearrangement uses TRBV24-1 and TRBJ2-1, with D tentatively TRBD2 (5 bases). The CDR3 loop spans 16 amino acids. The V and J ends lost 4 bases and 0 bases respectively, with 12 bases between them. Germline values: CDR1 KGHDR, CDR2 SFDVKD. CDR3 sequence: CATSEGSVSSYNEQFF. CDR3 nucleotides: TGTGCCACCAGTGAAGGTAGCGTAAGCTCCTACAATGAGCAGTTCTTC.

The rearrangement links TRBV6-5 to TRBJ1-6; 7 bases agree with TRBD1. From germline, CDR1 is MNHEY and CDR2 SVGAGI. V trimming: 0 bases; J trimming: 10 bases; junction bases outside the gene matches: 6. The CDR3 covers 15 residues. CDR3 DNA: TGTGCCAGCAGTTACTCGACAGGGCGTTTATCACCCCTCCACTTT. Translating gives CASSYSTGRLSPLHF.

The chain couples TRBV7-9 to TRBJ2-5, with 11 bases matching TRBD2. The germline gives CDR1 SEHNR, CDR2 FQNEAQ (reference sequence). V gave up 1 base and J gave up 3 bases; unmatched junction bases: 7. This CDR3 contains 17 residues. The CDR3 sequence: CASSLGELAGAEETQYF. CDR3 in DNA: TGTGCCAGCAGCTTAGGGGAACTAGCGGGAGCGGAAGAGACCCAGTACTTC.

The chain has TRBV29-1 and TRBJ1-3; TRBD1 might be the D (5 bases). CDR1 and CDR2 from the germline V gene are SQVTM and ANQGSEA. Trimming took 2 bases from V and 0 from J, leaving 8 bases between them. CDR3 length: 14 amino acids. CDR3 loop: CSVETGFSGNTIYF. CDR3 DNA sequence: TGCAGCGTTGAAACAGGATTCTCTGGAAACACCATATATTTT. Complete variable domain (other parts from reference TRBV29-1 and TRBJ1-3): SAVISQKPSRDICQRGTSLTIQCQVDSQVTMMFWYRQQPGQSLTLIATANQGSEATYESGFVIDKFPISRPNLTFSTLTVSNMSPEDSSIYLCSVETGFSGNTIYFGEGSWLTVV.

This clone has only one observation. The chain links TRBV28 to TRBJ2-7; 10 bases are shared with TRBD2. The CDR3 runs to 16 residues. Germline assignment: CDR1 MDHEN and CDR2 SYDVKM. Trimming took 3 bases from V and 3 from J; bases not matched to a gene: 8. The CDR3 is CASSFPSSGGIYEQYF. The DNA of the CDR3 is TGTGCCAGCAGTTTCCCCTCTAGCGGGGGTATCTACGAGCAGTACTTC.

The chain recombines TRBV5-6 with TRBJ2-3, with 8 positions matching TRBD1. V lost 4 bases, J lost 5 bases, and 3 bases stayed unmatched. The germline V gene has CDR1 SGHDT and CDR2 YYEEEE. This CDR3 is 13 amino acids long. The CDR3 DNA sequence: TGTGCCAGCAGCAAGACAGGGGTAGATACGCAGTATTTT. Encoded protein: CASSKTGVDTQYF.

For this clone: At one end the junction does not follow the germline gene, possibly because of a read error. This chain uses TRBV13 with TRBJ1-5, with D maybe TRBD1 (6 bases). CDR1 and CDR2 from the germline V gene are PRHDT and FYEKMQ (reference sequence). This CDR3 is 14 amino acids long. In nucleotides, the CDR3 is TGTGCCAGCTGCTTAGGGGGGGGGAATCAGCCCCAGCATTTT. As protein: CASCLGGGNQPQHF.